Described below is a single T cell receptor (beta chain) sequence and its context. Its antigen is currently unknown. These data come from a study of blood T cells in healthy people across ages. Study background: Using template switching, researchers captured about one barcoded beta molecule for each two T cells. Whole-study results and caveats: Older age went with lower TCR beta diversity per million T cells, in a roughly linear way.

With a J-beta primer mix and a sample-barcoded 5' primer, a second PCR ran about 6 to 11 cycles. Each of the cDNA molecules was tagged by a template-switch adaptor with 12 random nucleotides. TCRdb itself ran the 5' RACE reads through MiXCR, one entry per CDR3 protein. This table holds 600,000 or so distinct CDR3 sequences, 21% found once. Germline V gene data show CDR1 as LNHNV and CDR2 as YYDKDF (reference sequence). V lost 3 bases, J lost 3 bases, and 4 bases stayed unmatched. This CDR3 spans 15 amino acids. Ranging in age from about 6 to 95, the donors were healthy Caucasian individuals from Russia.

The rearrangement uses TRBV15 and TRBJ1-4; 7 bases line up with TRBD1. This TCR derives from a man in his 70s in good health. Sequencing used blood. The CDR3 reads CATSRPTGPNEKLFF. In DNA form, the CDR3 reads TGTGCCACCAGCAGGCCGACAGGGCCTAATGAAAAACTGTTTTTT.